This paragraph covers one T cell receptor beta chain sequence. The CDR3 runs to 16 residues. Trimming removed 3 bases from V and 2 bases from J, with 17 bases in between. The germline CDR1 and CDR2 sequences are SGDLS and YYNGEE. This sample is drawn from a study of blood T cell repertoires in COVID-19. Study-wide background: Material from acute and convalescent COVID-19 was sourced from the United States, Italy and Spain. Nucleic acid was either cDNA or gDNA, and it came from T cells, B-cell-depleted T cells, or PBMCs.

Source study methods: Amplified reference gene primers provided the basis for estimating nucleated cell counts. TCRdb's table, derived via immunoSEQ multiplex PCR, lists solely in-frame clones and lacks some. That table gives V, J and clone size, and the DNA gave D and trimming. The sample has 60,000 to 80,000 clones, 88% seen once; the top ten hold about 6.4%. The sequence derives from a woman in her 70s with acute or convalescent COVID-19. The material sequenced was peripheral blood. The chain uses TRBV9 and TRBJ1-2; tentatively, D is TRBD1 (5 bases). Written as DNA, the CDR3 is TGTGCCAGCAGCGCCCAGGTTGGGGCCGTAAACTATGGCTACACCTTC. Protein product: CASSAQVGAVNYGYTF.